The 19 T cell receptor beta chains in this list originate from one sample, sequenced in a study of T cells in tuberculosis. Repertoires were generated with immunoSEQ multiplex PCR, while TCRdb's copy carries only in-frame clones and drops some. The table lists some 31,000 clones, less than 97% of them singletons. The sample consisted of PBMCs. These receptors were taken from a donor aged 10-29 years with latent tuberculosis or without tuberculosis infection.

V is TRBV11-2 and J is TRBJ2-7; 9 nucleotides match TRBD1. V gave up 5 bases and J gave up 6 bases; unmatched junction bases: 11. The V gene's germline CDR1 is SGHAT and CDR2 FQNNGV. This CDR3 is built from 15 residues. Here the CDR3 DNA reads TGTGCCAGCAGCACTACAGGGGGCGCAAGCCTCGAGCAGTACTTC. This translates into CASSTTGGASLEQYF. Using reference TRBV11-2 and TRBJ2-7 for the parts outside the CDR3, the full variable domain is EAGVAQSPRYKIIEKRQSVAFWCNPISGHATLYWYQQILGQGPKLLIQFQNNGVVDDSQLPKDRFSAERLKGVDSTLKIQPAKLEDSAVYLCASSTTGGASLEQYFGPGTRLTVT.

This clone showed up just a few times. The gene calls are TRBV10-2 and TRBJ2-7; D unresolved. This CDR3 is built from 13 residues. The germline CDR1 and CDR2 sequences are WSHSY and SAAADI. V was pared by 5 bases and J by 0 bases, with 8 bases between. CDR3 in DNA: TGCGCCAGCAGTCGAGATAGCTCCTACGAGCAGTACTTC. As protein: CASSRDSSYEQYF.

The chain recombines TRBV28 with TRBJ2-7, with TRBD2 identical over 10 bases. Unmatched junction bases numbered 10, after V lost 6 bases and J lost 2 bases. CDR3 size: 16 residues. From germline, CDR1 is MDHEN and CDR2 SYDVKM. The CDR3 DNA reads TGTGCCAGCAGCCAATCGACTAGCGGGTCCACCTACGAGCAGTACTTC. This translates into CASSQSTSGSTYEQYF.

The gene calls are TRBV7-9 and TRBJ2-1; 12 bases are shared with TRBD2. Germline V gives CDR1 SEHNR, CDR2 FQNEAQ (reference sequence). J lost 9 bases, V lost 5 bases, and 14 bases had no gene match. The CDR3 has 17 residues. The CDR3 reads CASSPRALAGGQGEQFF. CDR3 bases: TGTGCCAGCAGCCCGCGGGCCCTAGCGGGAGGGCAAGGTGAGCAGTTCTTC.

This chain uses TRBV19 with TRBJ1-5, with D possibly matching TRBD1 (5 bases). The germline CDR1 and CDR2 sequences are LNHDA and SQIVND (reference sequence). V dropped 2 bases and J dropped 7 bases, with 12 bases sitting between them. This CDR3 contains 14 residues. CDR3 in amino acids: CASSILEGRQPQHF. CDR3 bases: TGTGCCAGTAGTATACTGGAGGGGCGGCAGCCCCAGCATTTT. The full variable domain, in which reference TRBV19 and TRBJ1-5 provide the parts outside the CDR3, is DGGITQSPKYLFRKEGQNVTLSCEQNLNHDAMYWYRQDPGQGLRLIYYSQIVNDFQKGDIAEGYSVSREKKESFPLTVTSAQKNPTAFYLCASSILEGRQPQHFGDGTRLSIL.

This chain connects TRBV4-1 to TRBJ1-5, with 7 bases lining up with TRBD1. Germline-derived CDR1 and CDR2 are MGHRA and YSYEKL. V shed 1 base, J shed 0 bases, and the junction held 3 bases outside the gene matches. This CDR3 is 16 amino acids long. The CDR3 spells CASSQVQGDSNQPQHF. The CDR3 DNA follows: TGCGCCAGCAGCCAAGTGCAGGGGGATAGCAATCAGCCCCAGCATTTT.

Here the CDR3 DNA reads TGTGCCAGCAGGTCGGACATCTTGAACACTGAAGCTTTCTTT. This codes for CASRSDILNTEAFF. The rearrangement links TRBV7-6 to TRBJ1-1; weak D call: TRBD1 (5 bases). Trimming shortened V by 6 bases and J by 0 bases, and 11 bases separated the two germline ends. This CDR3 region has 14 residues. CDR1 is SGHVS and CDR2 is FNYEAQ in the germline V gene. The full variable domain, its missing parts supplied by reference TRBV7-6 and TRBJ1-1, is GAGVSQSPRYKVTKRGQDVALRCDPISGHVSLYWYRQALGQGPEFLTYFNYEAQQDKSGLPNDRFSAERPEGSISTLTIQRTEQRDSAMYRCASRSDILNTEAFFGQGTRLTVV.

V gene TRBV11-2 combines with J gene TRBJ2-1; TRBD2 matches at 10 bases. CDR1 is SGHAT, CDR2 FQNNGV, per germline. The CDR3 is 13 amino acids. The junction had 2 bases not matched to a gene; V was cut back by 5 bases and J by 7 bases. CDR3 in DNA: TGTGCCAGCAGCCCGGGACTAGCGAATGAGCAGTTCTTC. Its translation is CASSPGLANEQFF.

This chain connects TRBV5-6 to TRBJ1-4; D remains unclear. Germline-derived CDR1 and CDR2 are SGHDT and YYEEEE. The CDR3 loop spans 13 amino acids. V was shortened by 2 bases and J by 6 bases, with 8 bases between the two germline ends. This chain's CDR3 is CASSLASYEKLFF. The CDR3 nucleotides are TGTGCCAGCAGCTTAGCCTCATATGAAAAACTGTTTTTT.

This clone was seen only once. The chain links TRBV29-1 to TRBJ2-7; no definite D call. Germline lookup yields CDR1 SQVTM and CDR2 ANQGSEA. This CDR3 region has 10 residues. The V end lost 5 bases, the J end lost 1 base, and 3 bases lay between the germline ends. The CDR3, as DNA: TGCAGCGTTCGTTCCTACGAGCAGTACTTC. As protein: CSVRSYEQYF.

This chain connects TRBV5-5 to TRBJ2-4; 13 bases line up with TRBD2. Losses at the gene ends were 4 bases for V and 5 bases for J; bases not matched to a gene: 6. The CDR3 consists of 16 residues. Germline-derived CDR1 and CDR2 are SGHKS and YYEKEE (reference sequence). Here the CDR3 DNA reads TGTGCCAGCAGCCCCGGACTAGCGGGGGCCCAAAACATTCAGTACTTC. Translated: CASSPGLAGAQNIQYF.

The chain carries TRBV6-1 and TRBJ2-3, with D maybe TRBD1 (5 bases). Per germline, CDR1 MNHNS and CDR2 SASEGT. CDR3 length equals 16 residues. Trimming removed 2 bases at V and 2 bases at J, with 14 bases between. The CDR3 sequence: CASSESGRVNTDTQYF. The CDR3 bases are TGTGCCAGCAGTGAATCCGGCAGGGTAAACACAGATACGCAGTATTTT.

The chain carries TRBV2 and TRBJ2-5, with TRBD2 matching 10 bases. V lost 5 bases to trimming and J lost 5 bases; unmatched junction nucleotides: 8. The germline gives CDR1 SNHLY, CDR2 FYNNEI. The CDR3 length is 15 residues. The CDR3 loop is CASSSSGGLWETQYF. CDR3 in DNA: TGTGCCAGCAGTTCTAGCGGGGGTCTTTGGGAGACCCAGTACTTC.

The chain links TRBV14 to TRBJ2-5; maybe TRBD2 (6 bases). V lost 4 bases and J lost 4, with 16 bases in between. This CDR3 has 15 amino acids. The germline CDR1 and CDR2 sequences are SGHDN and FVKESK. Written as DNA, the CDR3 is TGTGCCAGCAGCCGATGGGAGGTGGGGAGAGAGACCCAGTACTTC. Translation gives CASSRWEVGRETQYF.

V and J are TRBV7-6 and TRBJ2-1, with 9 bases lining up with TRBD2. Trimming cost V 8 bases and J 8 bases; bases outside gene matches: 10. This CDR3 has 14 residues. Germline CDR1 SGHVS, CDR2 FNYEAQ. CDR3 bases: TGTGCCAGCTCGAGAGCGGGAGGAAGCGATGAGCAGTTCTTC. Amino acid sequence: CASSRAGGSDEQFF.

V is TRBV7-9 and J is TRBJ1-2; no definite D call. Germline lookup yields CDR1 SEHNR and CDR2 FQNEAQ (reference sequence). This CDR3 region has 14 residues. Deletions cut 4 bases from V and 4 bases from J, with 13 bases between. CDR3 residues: CASSSREGIYGYTF. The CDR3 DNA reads TGTGCCAGCAGCTCCCGGGAGGGAATCTATGGCTACACCTTC.

The CDR3 here is CASSLEQLPYNEQFF. The CDR3 nucleotides read TGTGCCAGCAGCTTAGAACAGCTCCCCTACAATGAGCAGTTCTTC. The chain uses TRBV7-9 and TRBJ2-1; no clear D gene. V was cut by 1 base and J by 2 bases, with 9 bases left in between. The CDR3 is 15 amino acids. From germline, CDR1 is SEHNR and CDR2 FQNEAQ (reference sequence).

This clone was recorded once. The CDR3 sequence is CASSLIAGLETQYF. The CDR3 nucleotides are TGTGCCAGCAGCTTGATTGCAGGGTTGGAGACCCAGTACTTC. This chain connects TRBV5-8 to TRBJ2-5, with TRBD1 as a possible D gene (5 bases). This CDR3 is 14 amino acids long. From germline, CDR1 is SGHTS and CDR2 YDEGEE. Trimming stripped 1 base from V and 5 bases from J, with 12 bases between.

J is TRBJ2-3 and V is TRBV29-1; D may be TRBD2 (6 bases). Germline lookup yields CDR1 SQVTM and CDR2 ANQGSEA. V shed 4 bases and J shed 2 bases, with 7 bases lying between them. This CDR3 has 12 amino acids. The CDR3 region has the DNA TGCAGCGTTGGGGACTCCACAGATACGCAGTATTTT. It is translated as CSVGDSTDTQYF.